This entry features one T cell receptor beta chain sequence. Its antigen is as yet unknown. Profiling relied on immunoSEQ multiplex PCR, and the TCRdb table lists in-frame clones only, not all of them. The sample lists about 190,000 clones, 80% to 90% seen once, with about 6.9% in the top ten. CDR1 LNHDA and CDR2 SQIVND come from the germline V gene (reference sequence). The V gene end was trimmed by 4 bases and the J gene end by 2 bases; junction bases not matched to a gene: 5. CDR3 length: 16 residues. The data stem from a study of T cell responses to AZD1222 COVID-19 vaccine. Study-wide background: Second doses that came at about 4 or about 12 weeks were put together. Study findings and constraints: Along spike, vaccine-associated CD4 TCRs were found throughout, with dominance at 160-218 and 743-854. No day 14 peak samples; only post-peak repertoires were characterized. Reportedly, nearly half the spike-specific TCRs target unmutated variant regions.

The receptor was isolated from an adult in good health. Specimen: peripheral blood, collected on day 0 of AZD1222 vaccination. V gene TRBV19 combines with J gene TRBJ1-5; 10 bases fit TRBD1. CDR3 loop: CASSNSGTGGNQPQHF. As DNA, the CDR3 is TGTGCCAGTAGTAACTCCGGGACAGGGGGCAATCAGCCCCAGCATTTT.